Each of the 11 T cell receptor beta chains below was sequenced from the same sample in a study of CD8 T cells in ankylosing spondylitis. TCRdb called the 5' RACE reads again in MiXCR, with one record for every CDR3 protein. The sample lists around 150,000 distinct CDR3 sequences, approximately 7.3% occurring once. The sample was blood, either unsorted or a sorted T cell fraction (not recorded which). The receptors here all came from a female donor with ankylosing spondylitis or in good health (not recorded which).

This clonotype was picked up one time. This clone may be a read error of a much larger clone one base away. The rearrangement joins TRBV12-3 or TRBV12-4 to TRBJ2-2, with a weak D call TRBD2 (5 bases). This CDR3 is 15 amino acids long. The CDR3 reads CSSSPAGFDTGELFF. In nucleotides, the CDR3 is TGTTCCAGCAGTCCCGCGGGCTTCGACACCGGGGAGCTGTTTTTT.

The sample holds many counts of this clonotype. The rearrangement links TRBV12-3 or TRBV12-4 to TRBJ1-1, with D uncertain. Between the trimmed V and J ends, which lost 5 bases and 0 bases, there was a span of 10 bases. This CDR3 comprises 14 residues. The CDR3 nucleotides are TGTGCCAGCAGTAGAGGATTCATGAACACTGAAGCTTTCTTT. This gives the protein CASSRGFMNTEAFF.

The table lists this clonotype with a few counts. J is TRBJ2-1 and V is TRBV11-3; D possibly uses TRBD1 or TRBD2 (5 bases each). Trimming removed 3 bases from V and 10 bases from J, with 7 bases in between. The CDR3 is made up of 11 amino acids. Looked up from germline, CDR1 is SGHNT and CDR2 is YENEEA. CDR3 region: CASSFRGEQFF. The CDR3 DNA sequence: TGTGCCAGCAGCTTCCGGGGCGAGCAGTTCTTC.

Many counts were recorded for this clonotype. Written as DNA, the CDR3 is TGTGCCAGCAGTCCACGGACAGGGAATCAGCCCCAGCATTTT. Amino acids: CASSPRTGNQPQHF. The rearrangement links TRBV12-3 or TRBV12-4 to TRBJ1-5, with TRBD1 identical over 8 bases. This CDR3 region has 14 residues. After removal of 5 bases from V and 4 bases from J, the junction contained 4 bases not matched to a gene.

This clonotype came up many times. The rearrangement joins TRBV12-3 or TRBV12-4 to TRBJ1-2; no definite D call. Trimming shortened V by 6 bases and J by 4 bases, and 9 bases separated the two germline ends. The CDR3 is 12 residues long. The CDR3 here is CASSQTSYGYTF. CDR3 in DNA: TGTGCCAGCAGCCAGACGTCCTATGGCTACACCTTC.

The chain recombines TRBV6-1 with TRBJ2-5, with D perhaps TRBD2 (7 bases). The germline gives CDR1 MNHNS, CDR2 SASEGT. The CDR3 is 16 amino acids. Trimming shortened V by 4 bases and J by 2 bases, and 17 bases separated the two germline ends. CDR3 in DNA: TGTGCCAGCAGTGGCTCTCTGGGGGGGCGACAAGAGACCCAGTACTTC. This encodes CASSGSLGGRQETQYF.

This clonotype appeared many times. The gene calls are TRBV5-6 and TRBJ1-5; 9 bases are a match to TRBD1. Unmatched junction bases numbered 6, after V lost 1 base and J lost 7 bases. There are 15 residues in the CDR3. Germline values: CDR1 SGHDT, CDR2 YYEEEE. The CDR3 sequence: CASSLLGQGTQPQHF. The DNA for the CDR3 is TGTGCCAGCAGCTTGCTGGGACAGGGAACCCAGCCCCAGCATTTT.

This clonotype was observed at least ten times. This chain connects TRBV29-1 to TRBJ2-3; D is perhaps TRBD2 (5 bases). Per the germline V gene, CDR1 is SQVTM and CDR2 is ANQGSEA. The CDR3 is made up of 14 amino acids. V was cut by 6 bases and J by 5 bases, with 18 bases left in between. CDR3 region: CSVVGLSRGDTQYF. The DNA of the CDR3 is TGCAGCGTCGTCGGACTTTCCCGGGGAGATACGCAGTATTTT.

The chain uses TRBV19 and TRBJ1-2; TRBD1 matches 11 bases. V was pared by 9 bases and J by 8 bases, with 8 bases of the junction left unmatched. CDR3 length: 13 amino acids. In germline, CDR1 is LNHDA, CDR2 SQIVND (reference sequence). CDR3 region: CASSDRGRRGYTF. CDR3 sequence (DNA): TGTGCCAGCTCGGACAGGGGGCGACGGGGCTACACCTTC. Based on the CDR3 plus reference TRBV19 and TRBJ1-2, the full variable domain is DGGITQSPKYLFRKEGQNVTLSCEQNLNHDAMYWYRQDPGQGLRLIYYSQIVNDFQKGDIAEGYSVSREKKESFPLTVTSAQKNPTAFYLCASSDRGRRGYTFGSGTRLTVV.

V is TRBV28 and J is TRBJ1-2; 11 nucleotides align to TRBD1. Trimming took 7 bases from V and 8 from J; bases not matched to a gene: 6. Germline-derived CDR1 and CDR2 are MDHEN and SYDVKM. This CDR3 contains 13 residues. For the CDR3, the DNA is TGTGCCAGCACCACGGGACAGGGGGGAGGCTACACCTTC. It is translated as CASTTGQGGGYTF.

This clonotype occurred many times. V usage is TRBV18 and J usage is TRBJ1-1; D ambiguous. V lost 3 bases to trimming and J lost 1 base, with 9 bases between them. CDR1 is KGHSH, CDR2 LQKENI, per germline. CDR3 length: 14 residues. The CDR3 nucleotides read TGTGCCAGCTCACCCGACTTAACGAACACTGAAGCTTTCTTT. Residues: CASSPDLTNTEAFF.